Listed here are 22 T cell receptor beta chains from one sample, sequenced in a study of T cells in Graves' hyperthyroidism and ophthalmopathy. RNA transcripts gave rise to amplified TCR beta CDR3 regions. A first-round RT-PCR of the TCR CDR3 used the HTBI primer set. TCRdb independently ran MiXCR on the multiplex PCR reads; one entry per CDR3 protein. The top ten hold 28% of the sample, which has hundreds of thousands of distinct CDR3 sequences, more than 13% seen once. Sequenced input: blood. The receptors were gathered from a man aged 45-60 years with Graves' ophthalmopathy.

There are many counts of this clonotype. The V call is TRBV2, the J call TRBJ2-7, with 9 nucleotides matching TRBD1. From germline, CDR1 is SNHLY and CDR2 FYNNEI. The CDR3 has 17 residues. V lost 8 bases and J lost 1; bases outside the gene matches: 15. The CDR3 loop reads CASRISRQGVNSYEQYF. Written as DNA, the CDR3 is TGTGCCAGCCGCATTTCGAGACAGGGGGTTAATTCCTACGAGCAGTACTTC.

CDR3 loop: CASRRRQSTDTQYF. The CDR3 bases are TGTGCCAGTAGACGCCGACAGAGCACAGATACGCAGTATTTT. The V gene is TRBV19, the J gene TRBJ2-3; D is possibly TRBD1 (5 bases). The CDR3 consists of 14 residues. The germline V gene has CDR1 LNHDA and CDR2 SQIVND (reference sequence). With 6 bases removed from V and 0 bases from J, the gap between germline ends came to 10 bases. Full variable domain (remainder filled in from reference TRBV19 and TRBJ2-3): DGGITQSPKYLFRKEGQNVTLSCEQNLNHDAMYWYRQDPGQGLRLIYYSQIVNDFQKGDIAEGYSVSREKKESFPLTVTSAQKNPTAFYLCASRRRQSTDTQYFGPGTRLTVL.

The genes are TRBV28 and TRBJ2-2, with a tentative D call TRBD2 (6 bases). The ends were cut back, 3 bases at V and 4 bases at J, with 12 bases in the middle. Looked up from germline, CDR1 is MDHEN and CDR2 is SYDVKM. This CDR3 spans 15 amino acids. The CDR3 region has the DNA TGTGCCAGCAGTTTTCACGGGGGAGGCACCGGGGAGCTGTTTTTT. Translating gives CASSFHGGGTGELFF.

This clonotype was counted many times. This rearrangement joins TRBV19 to TRBJ1-1; 7 nucleotides align to TRBD1. Germline assignment: CDR1 LNHDA and CDR2 SQIVND (reference sequence). V lost 7 bases to trimming and J lost 0 bases; unmatched junction nucleotides: 5. The CDR3 runs to 14 residues. Here the CDR3 reads CASKTGYMNTEAFF. DNA for the CDR3: TGTGCCAGTAAGACAGGGTACATGAACACTGAAGCTTTCTTT.

This clonotype came up many times. The chain links TRBV5-1 to TRBJ1-6; D is perhaps TRBD1 (6 bases). The CDR3 length is 15 residues. Trimming cost V 0 bases and J 7 bases, with 11 bases left between them. Germline assignment: CDR1 SGHRS and CDR2 YFSETQ. The CDR3 reads CASSLDRADNSPLHF. The CDR3 DNA is TGCGCCAGCAGCTTGGACAGGGCTGACAATTCACCCCTCCACTTT.

This clonotype was detected many times. The chain uses TRBV2 and TRBJ2-1; 8 bases align to TRBD2. CDR3 length: 15 amino acids. Trimming removed 3 bases from V and 7 bases from J; junction bases left unmatched: 8. CDR1 is SNHLY and CDR2 is FYNNEI in the germline V gene. Here the CDR3 DNA reads TGTGCCAGCAGTGAGGTAGGACTAGCAGGGAATGAGCAGTTCTTC. This gives the protein CASSEVGLAGNEQFF.

This clonotype was observed a few times. V is TRBV20-1 and J is TRBJ1-3; D ambiguous. Germline V gene sequence: CDR1 DFQATT, CDR2 SNEGSKA (reference sequence). The V and J ends lost 5 bases and 1 base respectively, with 9 bases between them. CDR3 size: 13 residues. In nucleotides, the CDR3 is TGCAGTGCTTTTTCGGATTCTGGAAACACCATATATTTT. This translates into CSAFSDSGNTIYF.

This clonotype came up many times. The chain joins TRBV20-1 to TRBJ2-1, with 9 bases lining up with TRBD1. Germline CDR1 reads DFQATT; CDR2 reads SNEGSKA (reference sequence). CDR3 length equals 17 residues. The junction had 12 bases not matched to a gene; V was cut back by 1 base and J by 5 bases. For the CDR3, the DNA is TGCAGTGCTAGAGGGACAGGGGAAGGTAGCCGGGACAATGAGCAGTTCTTC. Amino acid sequence: CSARGTGEGSRDNEQFF.

Only a few counts were recorded for this clonotype. The chain combines TRBV20-1 with TRBJ1-4; unclear D gene. CDR1 and CDR2 from the germline V gene are DFQATT and SNEGSKA (reference sequence). Trimming pared 2 bases from V and 4 bases from J, leaving 11 bases between. The CDR3 is 14 amino acids. The CDR3 protein is CSARKGALNEKLFF. The CDR3 nucleotides are TGCAGTGCTAGAAAGGGAGCCCTTAATGAAAAACTGTTTTTT.

In its sample, this clonotype was seen many times. The V and J genes are TRBV5-5 and TRBJ1-2, with D uncertain. The V end was cut by 0 bases, the J end by 1 base, with 10 bases between. CDR3 size: 15 residues. Germline lookup yields CDR1 SGHKS and CDR2 YYEKEE (reference sequence). CDR3 in amino acids: CASSLGSSNNYGYTF. CDR3 nucleotides: TGTGCCAGCAGCTTGGGGTCGAGCAATAACTATGGCTACACCTTC.

This clonotype has at least ten counts. The rearrangement uses TRBV5-1 and TRBJ2-1; possible D gene TRBD1, 7 bases. The CDR3 is 15 residues long. V shed 3 bases and J shed 4 bases, with 14 bases lying between them. In germline, CDR1 is SGHRS, CDR2 YFSETQ. The CDR3: CASSSGDSSYNEQFF. The DNA of the CDR3 is TGCGCCAGCAGCTCGGGGGACAGTTCATACAATGAGCAGTTCTTC.

Regarding this clonotype: Possible read error: a much larger clone is one base away. The rearrangement links TRBV2 to TRBJ2-5; no firm D call. CDR1 and CDR2 from the germline V gene are SNHLY and FYNNEI. Trimming cost V 3 bases and J 4 bases, with 9 bases left between them. The CDR3 covers 13 residues. CDR3 in DNA: TGTGCCAGCAGTGATTTGGGCATAGAGACCCAGTACTTC. Amino acids: CASSDLGIETQYF.

This clonotype was picked up a small number of times. This chain connects TRBV6-1 to TRBJ1-5; the D is unclear. Between the trimmed V and J ends, which lost 2 bases and 6 bases, there was a span of 8 bases. CDR3 length equals 13 residues. CDR1 is MNHNS, CDR2 SASEGT, per germline. The CDR3 DNA sequence: TGTGCCAGCAGTGAAAGGACGGTTCAGCCCCAGCATTTT. Translation: CASSERTVQPQHF.

Concerning this clonotype: This may arise from a read error, as a much more abundant clone is one base away. The chain couples TRBV20-1 to TRBJ2-7; possible D gene TRBD2, 6 bases. From germline, CDR1 is DFQATT and CDR2 SNEGSKA (reference sequence). The CDR3 contains 12 residues. CDR3 protein: CSAPEGTYEQHF. The DNA for the CDR3 is TGCAGTGCTCCGGAGGGCACCTACGAGCAGCACTTC.

In this sample, this clonotype turned up a few times. The rearrangement links TRBV28 to TRBJ1-1, with D possibly being TRBD1 (6 bases). Germline V lookup: CDR1 MDHEN, CDR2 SYDVKM. CDR3 length: 13 amino acids. V gave up 5 bases and J gave up 8 bases, with 15 bases separating them. The chain's CDR3 is CASSGVKGVEAFF. CDR3 sequence (DNA): TGTGCCAGCAGTGGGGTGAAGGGGGTAGAAGCTTTCTTT.

This clonotype was counted ten times or more. The V and J genes are TRBV19 and TRBJ1-1; TRBD1 agrees at 10 bases. After removal of 5 bases from V and 3 bases from J, the junction contained 6 bases not matched to a gene. CDR1 and CDR2 from the germline V gene are LNHDA and SQIVND (reference sequence). The CDR3 has 15 residues. CDR3 loop: CASSALDRGHTEAFF. CDR3 coding DNA: TGTGCCAGTAGTGCACTAGACAGGGGGCACACTGAAGCTTTCTTT.

This clonotype has just a few counts. The chain couples TRBV29-1 to TRBJ1-1, with D uncertain. With 2 bases removed from V and 10 bases from J, the gap between germline ends came to 8 bases. Germline V gives CDR1 SQVTM, CDR2 ANQGSEA. CDR3 length: 10 amino acids. CDR3 DNA sequence: TGCAGCGTTGAAAAGGTGCGAGCTTTCTTT. Its protein is CSVEKVRAFF.

This clonotype was counted ten times or more. This sequence joins TRBV2 and TRBJ1-5; D unresolved. V gave up 8 bases and J gave up 7 bases, with 12 bases separating them. Germline assignment: CDR1 SNHLY and CDR2 FYNNEI. The CDR3 is 12 residues long. The CDR3 DNA reads TGTGCCAGCTCCAAATCGGTCCAGCCCCAGCATTTT. Translating it yields CASSKSVQPQHF.

The chain has TRBV4-1 and TRBJ2-7; D call uncertain. Germline CDR1 reads MGHRA; CDR2 reads YSYEKL. There are 15 residues in the CDR3. Trimming took 5 bases from V and 2 from J, leaving 16 bases between them. CDR3 residues: CASSSSTEPTYEQYF. The CDR3, as DNA: TGCGCCAGCAGCTCATCGACGGAGCCGACCTACGAGCAGTACTTC.

In this sample, this clonotype turned up many times. The genes are TRBV19 and TRBJ2-7, with D tentatively TRBD1 (5 bases). CDR1 and CDR2 (germline): LNHDA, SQIVND (reference sequence). The CDR3 has 14 residues. The V gene lost 5 bases and the J gene lost 1 base, with 12 bases spanning the gap. CDR3 loop: CASSAQGRSYEQYF. CDR3 sequence (DNA): TGTGCCAGTAGTGCCCAGGGAAGGTCCTACGAGCAGTACTTC.

The chain uses TRBV28 and TRBJ1-5; possibly TRBD1 for D (5 bases). The CDR3 length is 15 residues. The V end was cut by 5 bases, the J end by 6 bases, with 17 bases between. The germline V gene encodes CDR1 MDHEN and CDR2 SYDVKM. The CDR3 DNA sequence: TGTGCCAGCAGTCTCCCGGTGGGGGGGTCTCAGCCCCAGCATTTT. Translated, it gives CASSLPVGGSQPQHF.

This clonotype was seen at least ten times. This chain uses TRBV7-9 with TRBJ2-1, with 16 bases that match TRBD2. The CDR3 consists of 16 residues. V was clipped by 4 bases and J by 8 bases; unmatched bases: 5. CDR1 and CDR2 from the germline V gene are SEHNR and FQNEAQ (reference sequence). The CDR3 here is CASSSGTSGRAYEQFF. The CDR3 DNA sequence: TGTGCCAGCAGCTCCGGGACTAGCGGGAGGGCTTATGAGCAGTTCTTC.